The 26 T cell receptor beta chains listed next were all sequenced from one sample in a study of OX40 agonist ivuxolimab in advanced cancers. Here immunoSEQ multiplex PCR was the method, and the copy in TCRdb shows in-frame clones only, minus some. Seen here are around 69,000 clones, roughly 88% observed once, and the top ten hold around 1.7%. The source was CD4+ or CD8+ T cells sorted from blood, collected in a trial of the OX40 agonist ivuxolimab. All receptors come from an adult with an advanced solid tumor such as melanoma, head and neck, liver or kidney cancer.

The V call is TRBV9, the J call TRBJ2-7; TRBD2 matches 8 bases. J lost 7 bases, V lost 0 bases, and 15 bases had no gene match. Per the germline V gene, CDR1 is SGDLS and CDR2 is YYNGEE. The CDR3 contains 17 residues. This chain's CDR3 is CASSVDVGGLAGGEQYF. The CDR3 nucleotides read TGTGCCAGCAGCGTAGACGTGGGGGGGCTAGCGGGTGGAGAGCAGTACTTC.

The rearrangement links TRBV27 to TRBJ2-5; no clear D. V was trimmed by 3 bases and J by 2 bases, leaving 7 bases between them. The germline V gene encodes CDR1 MNHEY and CDR2 SMNVEV (reference sequence). The CDR3 has 13 residues. The CDR3 is CASSFSQQETQYF. The CDR3, as DNA: TGTGCCAGCAGTTTTTCCCAGCAAGAGACCCAGTACTTC.

The chain links TRBV7-2 to TRBJ2-5, with unresolved D. Matching the DNA end better, TRBJ2-7 makes the J call doubtful. The CDR3 is 11 amino acids. The germline V gene has CDR1 SGHTA and CDR2 FQGNSA. Here the CDR3 DNA reads TGTGCCAGCAGCCCCAACAACGAGCAGTACTTC. Residues: CASSPNNEQYF.

The chain has TRBV10-3 and TRBJ1-5, with no clear D. V lost 1 base and J 0 bases, leaving 4 bases between the germline ends. The germline V gene encodes CDR1 ENHRY and CDR2 SYGVKD. The CDR3 loop spans 14 amino acids. For the CDR3, the DNA is TGTGCCATCAGTGAGTTCAATAGCAATCAGCCCCAGCATTTT. This encodes CAISEFNSNQPQHF.

This chain joins TRBV27 and TRBJ2-7; the match to TRBD2 covers 12 bases. Germline trimming cut 5 bases from V and 6 bases from J; bases unmatched to any gene: 8. The CDR3 runs 15 residues. Germline CDR1 is MNHEY and CDR2 is SMNVEV (reference sequence). In nucleotides, the CDR3 is TGTGCCAGCAGTACCAAGGGACTAGCGGGCGGCGAGCAGTACTTC. This codes for CASSTKGLAGGEQYF.

CDR3 loop: CASSTGGQTEAFF. CDR3 nucleotide sequence: TGTGCCAGCAGCACAGGGGGCCAAACTGAAGCTTTCTTT. The chain carries TRBV5-4 and TRBJ1-1, with 9 bases that match TRBD1. This CDR3 comprises 13 residues. The J segment lost 5 bases and the V segment lost 4 bases, leaving 3 bases of the junction unmatched. The germline V gene encodes CDR1 SGHNT and CDR2 YYREEE (reference sequence).

V and J are TRBV7-9 and TRBJ2-5, with D perhaps assigned TRBD1 or TRBD2 (7 bases each). The CDR3 has 15 amino acids. CDR1 SEHNR and CDR2 FQNEAQ come from the germline V gene (reference sequence). V lost 5 bases and J 5 bases, leaving 18 bases between the germline ends. The CDR3 loop reads CASSPESQGGETQYF. The CDR3 DNA follows: TGTGCCAGCAGCCCCGAAAGCCAGGGGGGGGAGACCCAGTACTTC.

This chain connects TRBV28 to TRBJ1-4, with 10 bases aligning to TRBD1. This CDR3 is built from 16 residues. Germline loops: CDR1 MDHEN, CDR2 SYDVKM. V lost 2 bases to trimming and J lost 6 bases; unmatched junction nucleotides: 6. The CDR3 DNA reads TGTGCCAGCAGTTTACTCCACGGGACAGGGGATGAAAAACTGTTTTTT. Translating it yields CASSLLHGTGDEKLFF. The full variable domain, rest sourced from reference TRBV28 and TRBJ1-4, is DVKVTQSSRYLVKRTGEKVFLECVQDMDHENMFWYRQDPGLGLRLIYFSYDVKMKEKGDIPEGYSVSREKKERFSLILESASTNQTSMYLCASSLLHGTGDEKLFFGSGTQLSVL.

The rearrangement links TRBV10-2 to TRBJ1-1; maybe TRBD1 (5 bases). V lost 8 bases to trimming and J lost 1 base, with 11 bases between them. In germline, CDR1 is WSHSY, CDR2 SAAADI. The CDR3 covers 13 residues. CDR3 amino acids: CASSGQANTEAFF. CDR3 bases: TGCGCCAGCTCAGGACAAGCGAACACTGAAGCTTTCTTT.

This chain joins TRBV18 and TRBJ2-7; no definite D call. Trimming took off 3 bases at V and 6 bases at J, with 15 bases between the two ends. Germline V gene lookup returns CDR1 KGHSH and CDR2 LQKENI. This CDR3 spans 14 amino acids. The CDR3 spells CASSPYGPGPEQYF. The CDR3 DNA reads as TGTGCCAGCTCACCTTATGGACCTGGCCCCGAGCAGTACTTC.

J is TRBJ2-3 and V is TRBV7-7; D is ambiguous. CDR3 length equals 13 residues. Germline V gene lookup returns CDR1 SSHAT and CDR2 FNYEAQ (reference sequence). The V and J ends lost 4 bases and 5 bases respectively, with 10 bases between them. CDR3 in DNA: TGTGCCAGCAGCTCTTTACTGGGAGATACGCAGTATTTT. Its protein product is CASSSLLGDTQYF.

The genes are TRBV11-2 and TRBJ1-4; D possibly corresponds to TRBD1 (5 bases). The CDR3 consists of 15 residues. Germline V gene sequence: CDR1 SGHAT, CDR2 FQNNGV. The V end was cut by 4 bases, the J end by 5 bases, with 14 bases between. DNA for the CDR3: TGTGCCAGCAGCTCAGAGGGGAGGGTGAATGAAAAACTGTTTTTT. Translated, it gives CASSSEGRVNEKLFF. The whole variable domain, filled in from reference TRBV11-2 and TRBJ1-4, reads EAGVAQSPRYKIIEKRQSVAFWCNPISGHATLYWYQQILGQGPKLLIQFQNNGVVDDSQLPKDRFSAERLKGVDSTLKIQPAKLEDSAVYLCASSSEGRVNEKLFFGSGTQLSVL.

The chain employs TRBV5-1 and TRBJ1-5, with D perhaps matching TRBD1 (5 bases). Germline CDR1 reads SGHRS; CDR2 reads YFSETQ. The CDR3 runs 16 residues. V lost 2 bases, J lost 4 bases, and 16 bases lay in between. In DNA form, the CDR3 reads TGCGCCAGCAGCTTTTCGGGGACGGTGCGTAATCAGCCCCAGCATTTT. This gives the protein CASSFSGTVRNQPQHF.

The V and J genes are TRBV5-1 and TRBJ2-5, with a weak D call TRBD1 (5 bases). CDR1 SGHRS and CDR2 YFSETQ come from the germline V gene. V was cut by 0 bases and J by 5 bases, with 17 bases left in between. The length of the CDR3 is 16 residues. The CDR3 reads CASSLDRVAGHETQYF. The CDR3 DNA reads as TGCGCCAGCAGCTTGGATCGGGTGGCAGGGCACGAGACCCAGTACTTC.

The V gene is TRBV7-9, the J gene TRBJ2-7, with D hard to call. This CDR3 has 13 amino acids. V lost 5 bases and J 3 bases, leaving 11 bases between the germline ends. Germline CDR1 and CDR2: SEHNR and FQNEAQ (reference sequence). Written as DNA, the CDR3 is TGTGCCAGCAGCGGCCGGCGGATCTACGAGCAGTACTTC. Translating gives CASSGRRIYEQYF.

This chain joins TRBV10-3 and TRBJ2-6, with D perhaps TRBD2 (6 bases). Germline V gene sequence: CDR1 ENHRY, CDR2 SYGVKD. The V and J ends lost 2 bases and 2 bases respectively, with 16 bases between them. CDR3 length: 18 residues. The CDR3 nucleotides are TGTGCCATCAGTGAGACGGGACTTGGGTGGGCTGGGGCCAACGTCCTGACTTTC. It translates to CAISETGLGWAGANVLTF.

The chain has TRBV6-6 and TRBJ2-1; perhaps TRBD2 as D (5 bases). V shed 0 bases and J shed 7 bases, with 7 bases lying between them. From germline, CDR1 is MNHNY and CDR2 SVGAGI (reference sequence). This CDR3 has 13 residues. In nucleotides, the CDR3 is TGTGCCAGCAGTTACTCCCGGACTAATGAGCAGTTCTTC. This encodes CASSYSRTNEQFF.

The count of this clone is one. This rearrangement joins TRBV2 to TRBJ2-7; D might be TRBD1 (5 bases). V was cut by 3 bases and J by 1 base, with 19 bases left in between. The length of the CDR3 is 17 residues. From germline, CDR1 is SNHLY and CDR2 FYNNEI. CDR3 DNA sequence: TGTGCCAGCAGTGACCCAGGGAAAGCCGAGGAATCCTACGAGCAGTACTTC. This sequence encodes CASSDPGKAEESYEQYF.

The rearrangement links TRBV4-3 to TRBJ2-2; D perhaps matches TRBD2 (5 bases). The germline V gene encodes CDR1 LGHNA and CDR2 YSLEER. V lost 6 bases and J 3 bases, leaving 20 bases between the germline ends. This CDR3 has 17 residues. Here the CDR3 DNA reads TGCGCCAGCAGACAAACCCCTCGAGGGCAGGACACCGGGGAGCTGTTTTTT. Translating it yields CASRQTPRGQDTGELFF.

This clone was seen only a few times. An end of the junction differs from the germline gene, which may be a read error. The genes are TRBV7-7 and TRBJ2-5; no firm D call. The CDR3 consists of 13 residues. Germline CDR1 and CDR2: SSHAT and FNYEAQ (reference sequence). The CDR3 coding sequence is TGTGCTAGCAGCTTAGGCGTCTCAGAGACCCAGTACTTC. Translated, it gives CASSLGVSETQYF.

V gene TRBV2 combines with J gene TRBJ2-2; no firm D call. V shed 4 bases and J shed 1 base, with 7 bases lying between them. CDR1 is SNHLY, CDR2 FYNNEI, per germline. The CDR3 is made up of 14 amino acids. The chain's CDR3 is CASSAGRNTGELFF. As DNA, the CDR3 is TGTGCCAGCAGTGCCGGACGGAACACCGGGGAGCTGTTTTTT.

To note about this clone: This clone may be a read error of a much larger clone one base away. The V gene is TRBV7-9, the J gene TRBJ2-7; D is perhaps TRBD1 or TRBD2 (5 bases each). V gave up 5 bases and J gave up 3 bases, with 8 bases separating them. Germline loops: CDR1 SEHNR, CDR2 FQNEAQ (reference sequence). The CDR3 is 12 amino acids. CDR3 sequence (DNA): TGTGCCAGCAGCCGGGACCACTACGAGCAGTACTTC. Amino acid sequence: CASSRDHYEQYF.

The chain uses TRBV10-3 and TRBJ2-3; 7 nucleotides agree with TRBD1. The CDR3 covers 13 residues. The V gene's germline CDR1 is ENHRY and CDR2 SYGVKD. Trimming took 6 bases from V and 2 from J; bases not matched to a gene: 2. Here the CDR3 reads CAIRDRVTDTQYF. The CDR3, as DNA: TGTGCCATCAGAGACAGGGTCACAGATACGCAGTATTTT.

This clone was seen a few times. The chain has TRBV6-1 and TRBJ1-2; no firm D call. The CDR3 has 12 amino acids. The germline V and J ends were trimmed by 6 bases and 4 bases, with 9 bases remaining between them. Per germline, CDR1 MNHNS and CDR2 SASEGT. Here the CDR3 DNA reads TGTGCCAGCAGCATCAAAATCTATGGCTACACCTTC. Amino acids: CASSIKIYGYTF.

The V gene is TRBV7-2, the J gene TRBJ1-3, with unresolved D. The germline CDR1 and CDR2 sequences are SGHTA and FQGNSA. Trimming left V 3 bases short and J 0 bases short, with 9 bases between. CDR3 size: 15 residues. This chain's CDR3 is CASSLTISSGNTIYF. The CDR3, as DNA: TGTGCCAGCAGCTTGACAATTAGCTCTGGAAACACCATATATTTT.

The V gene is TRBV5-1, the J gene TRBJ2-7; either TRBD1 or TRBD2 may supply D (5 bases each). Per germline, CDR1 SGHRS and CDR2 YFSETQ. This CDR3 has 16 amino acids. V shed 1 base and J shed 0 bases, with 14 bases lying between them. This CDR3 is CASSLSSADTSYEQYF. In nucleotides, the CDR3 is TGCGCCAGCAGCTTGTCTTCAGCGGACACCTCCTACGAGCAGTACTTC.